One sample yielded the 21 T cell receptor beta chains listed below, sequenced in a study of T cells in women clearing cervical HPV infection. Profiled with immunoSEQ multiplex PCR; TCRdb holds only in-frame clones, not every one. The sample table includes around 46,000 clones. Specimen: blood buffy coat. These receptors originate from a woman aged 18 to 75 with a cervical HPV16 infection that either progressed to CIN3+ or cleared (not recorded which).

About this clone itself: The CDR3 end falls 3 residues outside the read, so it is completed with the germline J gene. V gene TRBV20-1 combines with J gene TRBJ1-2, with a possible D match to TRBD1 (5 bases). Trimming removed 3 bases from V and 3 bases from J, with 11 bases in between. The CDR3 loop spans 13 amino acids. Germline CDR1 reads DFQATT; CDR2 reads SNEGSKA (reference sequence). CDR3 region: CSASLGLDYGYTF. CDR3 bases read: TGCAGTGCTAGTCTGGGACTCGACTATGGC.

As for this clone: The read ends 3 residues before the CDR3 terminus; that terminus is restored from the germline J gene. This chain joins TRBV14 and TRBJ2-1; TRBD2 matches 7 bases. The V gene's germline CDR1 is SGHDN and CDR2 FVKESK. This CDR3 comprises 17 residues. V trimming: 0 bases; J trimming: 8 bases; junction bases outside the gene matches: 13. The DNA read from the CDR3 is TGTGCCAGCAGCCAAGATAATTATGGGGGGGAGGTAGATGAG. This codes for CASSQDNYGGEVDE. The whole CDR3 protein is CASSQDNYGGEVDEQFF.

Regarding this clone: Read data end 3 residues before the CDR3 end; the end is taken from the germline J gene. The gene calls are TRBV5-1 and TRBJ2-7; D might be TRBD1 (6 bases). The ends were cut back, 3 bases at V and 4 bases at J, with 11 bases in the middle. The CDR3 is 13 residues long. Germline V gene lookup returns CDR1 SGHRS and CDR2 YFSETQ. CDR3 amino acids: CASSSLQGYEQYF. The CDR3 DNA, read in part, is TGCGCCAGCAGCTCGCTACAGGGATACGAG.

A note on this clone: The read gets to within 3 residues of the CDR3 end, and the germline J gene fills in the rest. The chain combines TRBV7-2 with TRBJ2-1; D gene unclear. The germline gives CDR1 SGHTA, CDR2 FQGNSA. Trimming shortened V by 1 base and J by 9 bases, and 13 bases separated the two germline ends. The CDR3 contains 14 residues. CDR3 amino acids: CASSLGRGWSEQFF. CDR3 bases read: TGTGCCAGCAGCTTAGGGCGCGGCTGGAGTGAG.

Concerning this clone: With the read ending 3 residues before the CDR3 end, the germline J gene is used to fill in that end. The V and J genes are TRBV2 and TRBJ2-1; the match to TRBD2 covers 8 bases. CDR1 is SNHLY, CDR2 FYNNEI, per germline. This CDR3 contains 18 residues. The trim removed 6 bases at V and 1 base at J, leaving 14 bases unmatched. The covered CDR3 bases are TGTGCCAGCAGGGGGAAAAGCGGGAGCCAAGAGTCCTACAATGAG. Translation: CASRGKSGSQESYNE. The CDR3 in its entirety is CASRGKSGSQESYNEQFF. Full variable domain (rest looked up from reference TRBV2 and TRBJ2-1): EPEVTQTPSHQVTQMGQEVILRCVPISNHLYFYWYRQILGQKVEFLVSFYNNEISEKSEIFDDQFSVERPDGSNFTLKIRSTKLEDSAMYFCASRGKSGSQESYNEQFFGPGTRLTVL.

Comments on this clone: The CDR3 is cut off 3 residues early in the read; its end comes from the germline J gene. V is TRBV2 and J is TRBJ2-3; the match to TRBD2 covers 12 bases. Germline CDR1 SNHLY, CDR2 FYNNEI. CDR3 length equals 18 residues. The trim removed 5 bases at V and 1 base at J, leaving 10 bases unmatched. The CDR3 DNA, read in part, is TGTGCCAGCAGTCACCATTCTCGACTAGCGGGGGGCACAGATACG. Amino acid sequence: CASSHHSRLAGGTDT. The CDR3 as a whole reads CASSHHSRLAGGTDTQYF.

To note about this clone: Sequencing ends 3 residues short of the CDR3 end; the germline J gene provides the rest. The chain links TRBV20-1 to TRBJ2-4, with 7 bases lining up with TRBD1. Per germline, CDR1 DFQATT and CDR2 SNEGSKA (reference sequence). CDR3 length: 13 amino acids. Germline trimming cut 3 bases from V and 5 bases from J; bases unmatched to any gene: 4. The CDR3: CSARGDSQNIQYF. The sequenced part of the CDR3 DNA is TGCAGTGCTAGGGGGGACAGTCAAAACATT.

Comments on this clone: The read terminates 3 residues ahead of where the CDR3 ends, so the germline J gene completes it. The genes are TRBV19 and TRBJ1-1; maybe TRBD1 (5 bases). Germline V CDR1 and CDR2: LNHDA, SQIVND (reference sequence). This CDR3 region has 13 residues. The V and J ends lost 5 bases and 0 bases respectively, with 7 bases between them. CDR3 sequence: CASSLGLNTEAFF. The DNA read from the CDR3 is TGTGCCAGTAGTCTGGGGCTGAACACTGAA.

Note on this clone: The read comes to an end 3 residues before the CDR3 does, leaving the germline J gene to fill in the end. This chain uses TRBV19 with TRBJ2-3, with D maybe TRBD1 (5 bases). This CDR3 is built from 15 residues. CDR1 LNHDA and CDR2 SQIVND come from the germline V gene (reference sequence). Trimming took off 6 bases at V and 0 bases at J, with 13 bases between the two ends. CDR3 DNA, as far as it was read: TGTGCCAGTAGCCCCCAGGGTTCAAGCACAGATACG. It specifies CASSPQGSSTDT. The CDR3 reads in full as CASSPQGSSTDTQYF.

A remark on this clone: Read sequence stops 3 residues before the CDR3 end, and the germline J gene provides the missing end. This chain uses TRBV19 with TRBJ1-5, with unresolved D. Trimming shortened V by 5 bases and J by 8 bases, and 10 bases separated the two germline ends. This CDR3 comprises 12 residues. Germline values: CDR1 LNHDA, CDR2 SQIVND (reference sequence). The CDR3 sequence is CASSQLLEPQHF. CDR3 DNA, as far as it was read: TGTGCCAGTAGTCAACTATTGGAGCCC.

Comment on this clone: The sequence runs out 3 residues before the end of the CDR3; the remainder is reconstructed from the germline J gene. The rearrangement links TRBV5-1 to TRBJ1-2, with D perhaps matching TRBD1 (5 bases). Germline CDR1 and CDR2: SGHRS and YFSETQ. Deletions cut 4 bases from V and 0 bases from J, with 19 bases between. The CDR3 is made up of 17 amino acids. CDR3 DNA (partial): TGCGCCAGCAGCCCCGGGCCGACAGTTTTATCTAACTATGGC. It translates to CASSPGPTVLSNYG. The whole CDR3 reads CASSPGPTVLSNYGYTF.

Concerning this clone: Read data end 3 residues before the CDR3 end; the end is taken from the germline J gene. The sample contains more than one DNA sequence encoding this CDR3. This chain uses TRBV18 with TRBJ1-3; TRBD1 aligns across 8 bases. Per germline, CDR1 KGHSH and CDR2 LQKENI. Trimming cost V 2 bases and J 6 bases; bases outside gene matches: 6. The CDR3 has 15 residues. CDR3 DNA, as far as it was read: TGTGCCAGCTCACCATCCGTGGACAGGGAAAACACC. This sequence encodes CASSPSVDRENT. The whole CDR3 sequence is CASSPSVDRENTIYF.

The CDR3 loop reads CASSLRTGNTGELFF. The sequenced part of the CDR3 DNA is TGTGCCAGCTCACTTAGGACAGGGAACACCGGGGAG. The J gene is TRBJ2-2, the V gene TRBV18; 7 bases align to TRBD1. The CDR3 end falls 3 residues outside the read, so it is completed with the germline J gene. J was trimmed by 1 base and V by 4 bases; bases with no gene match: 3. CDR1 and CDR2 (germline): KGHSH, LQKENI. This CDR3 comprises 15 residues.

As regards this clone: The read gets to within 3 residues of the CDR3 end, and the germline J gene fills in the rest. V usage is TRBV7-2 and J usage is TRBJ2-7, with no clear D. The CDR3 loop spans 14 amino acids. Germline lookup yields CDR1 SGHTA and CDR2 FQGNSA. The germline V and J ends were trimmed by 1 base and 5 bases, with 12 bases remaining between them. The CDR3 reads CASSLGTSKNEQYF. The covered CDR3 bases are TGTGCCAGCAGCTTAGGTACAAGTAAGAACGAG.

As concerns this clone: The missing CDR3 end, 3 residues past where the read stops, is filled in from the germline J gene. This sequence joins TRBV7-3 and TRBJ2-1, with D possibly TRBD2 on 6 matching bases. CDR1 SGHTA and CDR2 FQGTGA come from the germline V gene. The CDR3 is 15 amino acids. Trimming removed 6 bases from V and 2 bases from J, with 14 bases in between. The CDR3 sequence: CASSSGTGPYNEQFF. The part of the CDR3 DNA that was read is TGTGCCAGCAGTTCTGGGACTGGGCCCTACAATGAG.

Of note for this clone: The CDR3 goes on 3 residues after the read ends, and that part is filled in from the germline J gene. The chain employs TRBV11-3 and TRBJ2-7, with 9 bases identical to TRBD2. Germline CDR1 reads SGHNT; CDR2 reads YENEEA. The CDR3 contains 15 residues. V was clipped by 5 bases and J by 4 bases; unmatched bases: 9. The part of the CDR3 DNA that was read is TGTGCCAGCAGCGATCCGAGTAGCGGGAGTTACGAG. This translates into CASSDPSSGSYE. The full CDR3 sequence reads CASSDPSSGSYEQYF.

Worth noting for this clone: From the germline J gene comes the end of the CDR3, since the read stops 3 residues before it. The chain employs TRBV18 and TRBJ2-5; no clear D gene. The germline V and J ends were trimmed by 2 bases and 4 bases, with 5 bases remaining between them. Germline CDR1 and CDR2: KGHSH and LQKENI. The CDR3 is 12 residues long. CDR3 in amino acids: CASSPSRETQYF. The DNA read from the CDR3 is TGTGCCAGCTCACCAAGTAGAGAGACC.

About this clone itself: From the germline J gene comes the end of the CDR3, since the read stops 3 residues before it. The genes are TRBV20-1 and TRBJ2-3; possibly TRBD2 for D (6 bases). This CDR3 is built from 15 residues. The V end lost 3 bases, the J end lost 5 bases, and 18 bases lay between the germline ends. Germline CDR1 and CDR2: DFQATT and SNEGSKA (reference sequence). CDR3 sequence: CSASSPRDGKDTQYF. The part of the CDR3 DNA that was read is TGCAGTGCTAGTTCCCCGCGGGATGGCAAAGATACG.

Details on this clone: The CDR3 goes on 3 residues after the read ends, and that part is filled in from the germline J gene. The J gene is TRBJ2-2, the V gene TRBV2; TRBD1 agrees at 7 bases. CDR3 length: 14 residues. The germline gives CDR1 SNHLY, CDR2 FYNNEI. This chain's CDR3 is CASSERGLISPLFF. CDR3 bases read: TGTGCCAGCAGTGAAAGGGGGCTAATTTCACCG.

CDR3 in amino acids: CASSPSQGERDIAFF. The DNA read from the CDR3 is TGTGCCAGCAGCCCATCCCAGGGTGAGAGAGACATT. The genes are TRBV7-9 and TRBJ1-1; perhaps TRBD1 as D (5 bases). The read comes to an end 3 residues before the CDR3 does, leaving the germline J gene to fill in the end. The length of the CDR3 is 15 residues. Germline V gives CDR1 SEHNR, CDR2 FQNEAQ (reference sequence).

To note about this clone: The CDR3 end falls 3 residues outside the read, so it is completed with the germline J gene. The chain joins TRBV7-9 to TRBJ2-7; D gene uncertain. Between the trimmed V and J ends, which lost 1 base and 4 bases, there was a span of 11 bases. This CDR3 has 14 residues. In germline, CDR1 is SEHNR, CDR2 FQNEAQ (reference sequence). Partial CDR3 DNA: TGTGCCAGCAGCTTAGACCCTAGTTCGTACGAG. Translation: CASSLDPSSYE. The whole CDR3 reads CASSLDPSSYEQYF. Based on the CDR3 plus reference TRBV7-9 and TRBJ2-7, the full variable domain is DTGVSQNPRHKITKRGQNVTFRCDPISEHNRLYWYRQTLGQGPEFLTYFQNEAQLEKSRLLSDRFSAERPKGSFSTLEIQRTEQGDSAMYLCASSLDPSSYEQYFGPGTRLTVT.